This T cell receptor (beta chain) came from a study of PD-L1 blockade in urothelial cancer. Time point in this sample: pretreatment peripheral blood. Data came from immunoSEQ multiplex PCR; TCRdb stores just in-frame clones and leaves some out. The sample includes about 56,000 clones, roughly 87% of them seen just once. J gave up 5 bases and V 0 bases, and 9 bases lay outside the gene matches. This CDR3 contains 17 residues. The germline gives CDR1 SGHRS, CDR2 YFSETQ. The gene calls are TRBV5-1 and TRBJ2-1, with 9 bases matching TRBD2. This specimen consisted of PBMCs, obtained around atezolizumab (anti-PD-L1) treatment. The receptor's source is a man aged 70 or older with urothelial cancer. DNA for the CDR3: TGCGCCAGCAGCTTGGCCCCAGGAGTAGCGGGAGACAATGAGCAGTTCTTC. This codes for CASSLAPGVAGDNEQFF.